This T cell receptor beta chain was sequenced during a study of T cell repertoires in cytomegalovirus infection. Turning to this clonotype: Its specificity is unknown.

TCRdb re-called the reads with MiXCR, one entry per CDR3 protein. The data hold roughly 570,000 distinct CDR3 sequences, with just under 40% observed a single time. Sample: cultured PBMCs, taken from culture after CMV antigen stimulation. The clonotype was recovered from a human donor in good health (CMV status not recorded). Some clones in this sample may be carry-over from other donors' samples.

The CDR3 DNA sequence: TGTGCCAGCAGCATCGGGGGGAGTCAGCCCCAGCATTTT. This encodes CASSIGGSQPQHF. The chain recombines TRBV5-4 with TRBJ1-5, with a possible D match to TRBD1 (5 bases). V was trimmed by 4 bases and J by 6 bases, leaving 11 bases between them. Germline assignment: CDR1 SGHNT and CDR2 YYREEE (reference sequence). The CDR3 extends over 13 amino acids.